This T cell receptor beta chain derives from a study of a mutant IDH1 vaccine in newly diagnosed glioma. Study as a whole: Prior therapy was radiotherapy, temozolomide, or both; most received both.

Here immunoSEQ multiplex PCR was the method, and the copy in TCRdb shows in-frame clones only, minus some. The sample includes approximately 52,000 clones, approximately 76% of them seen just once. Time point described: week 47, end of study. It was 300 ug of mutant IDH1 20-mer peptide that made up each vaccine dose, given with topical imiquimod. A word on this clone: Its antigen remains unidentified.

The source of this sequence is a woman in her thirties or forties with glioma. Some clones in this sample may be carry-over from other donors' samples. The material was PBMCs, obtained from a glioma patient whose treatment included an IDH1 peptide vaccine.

CDR3 amino acids: CASRVAGPYNEQFF. CDR3 nucleotide sequence: TGCGCCAGCAGGGTAGCGGGGCCCTACAATGAGCAGTTCTTC. The chain is built from TRBV10-2 and TRBJ2-1, with 8 bases lining up with TRBD2. The germline V gene encodes CDR1 WSHSY and CDR2 SAAADI. V shed 6 bases, J shed 2 bases, and the junction held 3 bases outside the gene matches. This CDR3 region has 14 residues.